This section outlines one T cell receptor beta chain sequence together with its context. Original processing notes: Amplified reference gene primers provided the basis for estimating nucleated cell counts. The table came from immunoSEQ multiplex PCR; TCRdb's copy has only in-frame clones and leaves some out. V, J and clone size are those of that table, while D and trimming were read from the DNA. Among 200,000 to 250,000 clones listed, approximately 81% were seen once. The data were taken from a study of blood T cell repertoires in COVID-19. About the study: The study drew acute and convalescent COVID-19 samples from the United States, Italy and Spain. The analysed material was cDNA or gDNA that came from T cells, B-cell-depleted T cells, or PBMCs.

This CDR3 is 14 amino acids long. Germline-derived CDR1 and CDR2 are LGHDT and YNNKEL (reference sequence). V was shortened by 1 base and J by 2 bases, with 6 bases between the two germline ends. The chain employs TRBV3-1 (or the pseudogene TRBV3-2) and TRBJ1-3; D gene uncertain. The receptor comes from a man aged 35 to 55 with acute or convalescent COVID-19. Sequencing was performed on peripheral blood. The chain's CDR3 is CASSQAGAGNTIYF. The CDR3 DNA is TGTGCCAGCAGCCAAGCCGGGGCTGGAAACACCATATATTTT.